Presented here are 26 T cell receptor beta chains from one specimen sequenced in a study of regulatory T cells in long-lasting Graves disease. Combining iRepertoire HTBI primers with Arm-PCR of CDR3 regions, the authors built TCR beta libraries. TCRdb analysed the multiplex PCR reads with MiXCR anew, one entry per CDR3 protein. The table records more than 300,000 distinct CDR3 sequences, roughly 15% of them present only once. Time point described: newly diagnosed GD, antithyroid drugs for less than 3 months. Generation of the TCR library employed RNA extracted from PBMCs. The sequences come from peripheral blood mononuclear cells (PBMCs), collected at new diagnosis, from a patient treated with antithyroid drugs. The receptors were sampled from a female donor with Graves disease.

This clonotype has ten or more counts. The CDR3 nucleotides are TGCGCCAGCAGCCAAGAACCCCCAGGTTTTCTCTCCTACGAGCAGTACTTC. The encoded protein is CASSQEPPGFLSYEQYF. This chain joins TRBV4-3 and TRBJ2-7, with no clear D. The CDR3 covers 17 residues. Germline V gene lookup returns CDR1 LGHNA and CDR2 YSLEER. Deletions cut 0 bases from V and 0 bases from J, with 15 bases between.

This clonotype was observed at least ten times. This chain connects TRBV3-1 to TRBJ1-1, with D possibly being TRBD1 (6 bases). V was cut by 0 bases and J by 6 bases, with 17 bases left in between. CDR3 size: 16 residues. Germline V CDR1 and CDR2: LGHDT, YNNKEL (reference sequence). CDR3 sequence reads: CASSQEAQGSLSEAFF. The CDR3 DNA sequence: TGTGCCAGCAGCCAAGAAGCCCAGGGGAGTTTGTCTGAAGCTTTCTTT.

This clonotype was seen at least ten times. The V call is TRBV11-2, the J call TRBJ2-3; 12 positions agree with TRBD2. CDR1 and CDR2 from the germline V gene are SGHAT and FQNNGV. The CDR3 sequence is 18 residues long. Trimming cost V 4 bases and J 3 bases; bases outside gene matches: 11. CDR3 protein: CASSYTLAGGPKTDTQYF. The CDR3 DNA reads TGTGCCAGCAGCTATACTCTAGCGGGAGGGCCCAAAACAGATACGCAGTATTTT.

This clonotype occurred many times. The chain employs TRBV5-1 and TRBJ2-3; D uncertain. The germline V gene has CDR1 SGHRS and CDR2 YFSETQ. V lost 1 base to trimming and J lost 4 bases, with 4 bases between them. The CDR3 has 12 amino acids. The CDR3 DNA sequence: TGCGCCAGCAGCTTGAATGCAGATACGCAGTATTTT. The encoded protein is CASSLNADTQYF.

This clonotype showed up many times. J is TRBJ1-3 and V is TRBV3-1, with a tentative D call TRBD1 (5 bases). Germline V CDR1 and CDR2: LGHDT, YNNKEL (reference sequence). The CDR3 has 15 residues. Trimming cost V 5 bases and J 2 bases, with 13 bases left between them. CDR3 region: CASSYEGQAGNTIYF. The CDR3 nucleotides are TGTGCCAGCAGCTACGAGGGGCAGGCTGGAAACACCATATATTTT.

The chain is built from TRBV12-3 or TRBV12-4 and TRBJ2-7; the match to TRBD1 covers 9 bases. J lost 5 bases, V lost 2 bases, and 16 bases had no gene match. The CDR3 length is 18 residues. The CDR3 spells CASSLTGTGSLKVDEQYF. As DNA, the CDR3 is TGTGCCAGCAGTTTAACCGGGACAGGGTCCCTCAAAGTCGACGAGCAGTACTTC.

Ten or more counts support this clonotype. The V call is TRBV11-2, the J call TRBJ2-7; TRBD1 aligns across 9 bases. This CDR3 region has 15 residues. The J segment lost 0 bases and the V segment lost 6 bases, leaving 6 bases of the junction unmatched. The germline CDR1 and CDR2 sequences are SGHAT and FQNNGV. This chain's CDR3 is CASRIGTGSSYEQYF. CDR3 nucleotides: TGTGCCAGCAGGATCGGGACAGGGAGCTCCTACGAGCAGTACTTC.

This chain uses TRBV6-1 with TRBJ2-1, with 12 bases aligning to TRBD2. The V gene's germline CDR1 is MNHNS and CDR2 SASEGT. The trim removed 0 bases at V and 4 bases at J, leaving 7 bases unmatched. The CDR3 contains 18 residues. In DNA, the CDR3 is TGTGCCAGCAGTGAAGCGTCCGGTCTAGCGGGGGGGTACAATGAGCAGTTCTTC. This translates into CASSEASGLAGGYNEQFF.

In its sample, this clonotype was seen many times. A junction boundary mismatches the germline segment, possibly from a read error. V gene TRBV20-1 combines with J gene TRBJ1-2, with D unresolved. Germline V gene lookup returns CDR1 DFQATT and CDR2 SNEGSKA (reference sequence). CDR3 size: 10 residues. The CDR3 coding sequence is TGCAGTGCTCGGGCTAGCGGGAGCTCCTTC. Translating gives CSARASGSSF.

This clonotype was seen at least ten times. The CDR3 sequence is CASSFDLGGDNEQFF. The CDR3 DNA reads TGTGCCAGCAGCTTCGATCTCGGCGGGGACAATGAGCAGTTCTTC. The genes are TRBV12-3 or TRBV12-4 and TRBJ2-1, with TRBD2 as a possible D gene (6 bases). V lost 6 bases and J 5 bases, leaving 17 bases between the germline ends. This CDR3 comprises 15 residues.

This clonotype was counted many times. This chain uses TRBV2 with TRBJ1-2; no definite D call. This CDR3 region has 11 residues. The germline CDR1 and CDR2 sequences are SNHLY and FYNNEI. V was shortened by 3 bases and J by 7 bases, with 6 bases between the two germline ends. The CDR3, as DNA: TGTGCCAGCAGTGATATGGGTGGCTACACCTTC. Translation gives CASSDMGGYTF.

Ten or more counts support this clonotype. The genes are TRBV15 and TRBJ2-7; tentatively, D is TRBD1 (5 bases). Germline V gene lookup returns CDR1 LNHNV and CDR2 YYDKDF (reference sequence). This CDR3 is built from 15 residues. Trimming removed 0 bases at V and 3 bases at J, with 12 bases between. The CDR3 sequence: CATSRDTKGRYEQYF. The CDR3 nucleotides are TGTGCCACCAGCAGAGATACTAAGGGGCGCTACGAGCAGTACTTC.

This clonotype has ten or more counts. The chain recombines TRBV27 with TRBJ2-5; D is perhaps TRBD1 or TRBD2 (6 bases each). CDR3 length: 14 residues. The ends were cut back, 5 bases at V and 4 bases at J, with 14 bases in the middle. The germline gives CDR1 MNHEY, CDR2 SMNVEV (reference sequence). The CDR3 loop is CASSRKGGAETQYF. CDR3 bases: TGTGCCAGCAGTCGAAAGGGGGGCGCAGAGACCCAGTACTTC.

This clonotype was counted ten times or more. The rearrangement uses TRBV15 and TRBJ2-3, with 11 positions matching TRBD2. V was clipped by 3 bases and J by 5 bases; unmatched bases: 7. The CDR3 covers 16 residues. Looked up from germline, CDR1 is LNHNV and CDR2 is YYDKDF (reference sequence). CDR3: CATSRGDGLAGDTQYF. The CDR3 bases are TGTGCCACCAGCAGGGGAGACGGACTAGCGGGAGATACGCAGTATTTT.

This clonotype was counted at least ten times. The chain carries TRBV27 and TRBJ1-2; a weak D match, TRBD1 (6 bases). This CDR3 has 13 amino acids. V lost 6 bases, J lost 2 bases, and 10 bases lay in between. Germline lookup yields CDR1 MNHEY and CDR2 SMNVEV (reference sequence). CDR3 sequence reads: CASSYQGNYGYTF. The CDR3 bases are TGTGCCAGCAGCTATCAGGGGAACTATGGCTACACCTTC.

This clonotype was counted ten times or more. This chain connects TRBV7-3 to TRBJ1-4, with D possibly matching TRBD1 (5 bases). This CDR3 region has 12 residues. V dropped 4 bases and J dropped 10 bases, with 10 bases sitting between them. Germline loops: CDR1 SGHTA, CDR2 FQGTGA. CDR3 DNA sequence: TGTGCCAGCAGCTCTTCCGGGGGAAAACTGTTTTTT. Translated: CASSSSGGKLFF.

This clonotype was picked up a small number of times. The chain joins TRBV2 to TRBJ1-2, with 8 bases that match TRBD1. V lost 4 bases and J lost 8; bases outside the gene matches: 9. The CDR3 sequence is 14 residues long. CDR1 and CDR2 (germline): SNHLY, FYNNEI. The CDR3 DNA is TGTGCCAGCAGTGGGGACAGGCCCCGGTTCGGCTACACCTTC. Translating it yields CASSGDRPRFGYTF.

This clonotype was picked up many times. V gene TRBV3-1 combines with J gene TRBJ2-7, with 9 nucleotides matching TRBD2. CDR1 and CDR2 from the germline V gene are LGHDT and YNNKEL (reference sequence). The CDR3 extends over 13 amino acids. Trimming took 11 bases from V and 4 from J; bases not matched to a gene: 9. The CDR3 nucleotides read TGTGCCTCACGGGCTAGCGGGGATTACGAGCAGTACTTC. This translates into CASRASGDYEQYF.

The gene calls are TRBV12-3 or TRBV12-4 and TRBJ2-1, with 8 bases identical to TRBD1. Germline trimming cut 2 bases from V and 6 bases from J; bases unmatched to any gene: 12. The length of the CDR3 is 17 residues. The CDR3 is CASSLLPADRVVNEQFF. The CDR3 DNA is TGTGCCAGCAGTTTACTTCCAGCGGACAGGGTCGTCAATGAGCAGTTCTTC.

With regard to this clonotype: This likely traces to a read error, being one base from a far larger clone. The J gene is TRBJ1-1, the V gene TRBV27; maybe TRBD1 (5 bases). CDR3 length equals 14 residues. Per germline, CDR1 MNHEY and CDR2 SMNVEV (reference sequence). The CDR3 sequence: CASSYRQMLTEVFF. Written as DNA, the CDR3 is TGTGCCAGCAGTTACAGACAGATGTTGACTGAAGTTTTCTTT.

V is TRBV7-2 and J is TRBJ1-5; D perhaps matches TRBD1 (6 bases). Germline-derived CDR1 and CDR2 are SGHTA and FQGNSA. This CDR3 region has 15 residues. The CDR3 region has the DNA TGTGCAAGTTCGTTTTCCAGGGGCCCCAATCAGCCCCAGCATTTT. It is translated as CASSFSRGPNQPQHF.

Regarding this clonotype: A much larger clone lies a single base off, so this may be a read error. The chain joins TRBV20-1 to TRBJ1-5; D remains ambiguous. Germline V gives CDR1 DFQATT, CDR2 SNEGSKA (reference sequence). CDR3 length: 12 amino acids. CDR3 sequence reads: CSTRVAGQPQHF. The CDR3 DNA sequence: TGCAGTACTAGAGTGGCAGGACAGCCCCAGCATTTT.

CDR3 DNA: TGTGCCAGCAGTTCACGACTAGCGGTACCTGTCAATGAGCAGTTCTTC. Protein product: CASSSRLAVPVNEQFF. The genes are TRBV27 and TRBJ2-1; TRBD2 aligns across 9 bases. Germline loops: CDR1 MNHEY, CDR2 SMNVEV (reference sequence). CDR3 length equals 16 residues. V was pared by 4 bases and J by 6 bases, with 10 bases of the junction left unmatched.

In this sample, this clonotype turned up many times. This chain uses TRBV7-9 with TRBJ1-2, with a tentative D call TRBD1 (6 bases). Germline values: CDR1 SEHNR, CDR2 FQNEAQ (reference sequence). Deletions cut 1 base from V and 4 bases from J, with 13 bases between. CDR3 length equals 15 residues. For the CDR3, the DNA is TGTGCCAGCAGCTTAGGGCAGGGGCCCACCTATGGCTACACCTTC. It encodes CASSLGQGPTYGYTF.

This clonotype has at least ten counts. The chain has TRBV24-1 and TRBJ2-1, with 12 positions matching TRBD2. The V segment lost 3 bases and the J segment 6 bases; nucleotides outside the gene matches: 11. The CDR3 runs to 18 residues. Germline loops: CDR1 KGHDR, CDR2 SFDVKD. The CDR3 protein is CATSDQGRLAGATNEQFF. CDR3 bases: TGTGCCACCAGTGATCAGGGCCGACTAGCGGGAGCGACCAATGAGCAGTTCTTC.

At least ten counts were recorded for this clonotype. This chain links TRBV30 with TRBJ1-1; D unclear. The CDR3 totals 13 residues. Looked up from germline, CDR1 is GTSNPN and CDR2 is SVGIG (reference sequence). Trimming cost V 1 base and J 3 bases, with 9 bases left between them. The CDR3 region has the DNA TGTGCCTGGAGTGACCGGGGTTACACTGAAGCTTTCTTT. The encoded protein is CAWSDRGYTEAFF.